These T cell receptor beta chains were read from a single sample in a study of cytomegalovirus exposure and HLA in healthy donors. Measured with immunoSEQ multiplex PCR; TCRdb has only the in-frame clones, and not every one. This sample has 60,000 or so clones, with over 60% found just once. Source material: PBMCs. These receptor sequences come from a man in his fifties in good health and CMV-seropositive. Both conserved end residues are part of each CDR3. A D gene is named only where the DNA matches it firmly. Size tells how often a clone was seen (once, few, many) or the class of an expanded clone, and some rows leave it out.

j_call d_call clone_size v_call cdr3_nt cdr3_aa
TRBJ1-3 . . TRBV27 TGTGCCAGCACCTCCCTGAGGGGCAGGAGGAGGGCCATATATTTT CASTSLRGRRRAIYF
TRBJ2-5 TRBD2 . TRBV11-2 TGTGCCAGCAGCACAGGACTAGCGGGAGATCAATGGGGGGAGACCCAGTACTTC CASSTGLAGDQWGETQYF
TRBJ2-3 . . TRBV7-9 TGTGCCAGCAGCTTCCGACAAGCAGATACGCAGTATTTT CASSFRQADTQYF
TRBJ2-2 TRBD1 . TRBV5-1 TGCGCCAGCAGCCCTCGGGGGACAGGGGTCACCGGGGAGCTGTTTTTT CASSPRGTGVTGELFF
TRBJ1-5 . once TRBV6-5 TGTGCCAGCAGTTACTCGGGGCAGGACAATCAGCCCCAGCATTTT CASSYSGQDNQPQHF
TRBJ1-2 . . TRBV7-9 TGTGCCAGCAGCCCTCAGAACGAGGATGGCTACACCTTC CASSPQNEDGYTF
TRBJ1-5 . . TRBV20-1 TGCAGTGCTAGTGGAGTGAAGCCCCAGCATTTT CSASGVKPQHF
TRBJ1-2 . . TRBV2 TGTGCCAGCTTGACAGAAAGGGGCTACACCTTC CASLTERGYTF
TRBJ2-3 . few TRBV7-9 TGTGCCAGCAGCTTAGAAGGGCTAGCGGATACGCAGTATTTT CASSLEGLADTQYF
TRBJ2-7 TRBD1 . TRBV19 TGTGCCAGTAGTATCGGGCAGGGGGACGAGCAGTACTTC CASSIGQGDEQYF
TRBJ1-1 . medium-sized TRBV10-2 TGCGCCAGCAGCGCGGGGGGGACTGAAGCTTTCTTT CASSAGGTEAFF
TRBJ1-3 . . TRBV7-7 TGTGCCAGCAGCGGCGGGGCGGGCTCTGGAAACACCATATATTTT CASSGGAGSGNTIYF
TRBJ2-5 TRBD1 few TRBV13 TGTGCCAGCAGCACTGGGACAGTCCAAGAGACCCAGTACTTC CASSTGTVQETQYF
TRBJ1-1 . . TRBV15 TGTGCCACCAGCAGAGATTGGAGGGGATCTAACACTGAAGCTTTCTTT CATSRDWRGSNTEAFF
TRBJ2-1 TRBD2 . TRBV5-1 TGCGCCAGCAGCTCCGCCGGTCTAGCGGCCTATGAGCAGTTCTTC CASSSAGLAAYEQFF
TRBJ2-7 . . TRBV5-6 TGTGCCAGCAGCTTGCAAGGACTCCGCTCCTACGAGCAGTACTTC CASSLQGLRSYEQYF
TRBJ2-3 TRBD2 . TRBV10-2 TGCGCCAGCAGCAAAGTCCCGGGACTAGCAGATACGCAGTATTTT CASSKVPGLADTQYF
TRBJ1-4 TRBD1 . TRBV5-6 TGTGCCAGCAGCTGGGGGACAGGGTTTGAAAAACTGTTTTTT CASSWGTGFEKLFF
TRBJ1-1 . few TRBV5-1 TGCGCCAGCAGCTTGGACACCTACACTGAAGCTTTCTTT CASSLDTYTEAFF
TRBJ2-7 . . TRBV27 TGTGCCAGCAGTTTATCGAACAGATTCTTCTACGAGCAGTACTTC CASSLSNRFFYEQYF
TRBJ1-3 . . TRBV11-2 TGTGCCAGCCGGGAGTCAGGAGCTGGAAACACCATATATTTT CASRESGAGNTIYF
TRBJ1-5 . . TRBV6-4 TGTGCCAGCAGAGATGGGGCAGCCTCCCGCGCGGACAATCAGCCCCAGCATTTT CASRDGAASRADNQPQHF
TRBJ2-5 TRBD1 few TRBV7-8 TGTGCCAGCAGGACAGGGGGCTGGGAGACCCAGTACTTC CASRTGGWETQYF
TRBJ1-5 . . TRBV6-1 TGTGCCAGCAGTGAAGCCCCTTCGAGAGTCCAGCATTTT CASSEAPSRVQHF
TRBJ2-1 TRBD2 . TRBV5-1 TGCGCCAGCAGCTCCCGACTTGCGGGAGGGGATGAGCAGTTCTTC CASSSRLAGGDEQFF
TRBJ2-1 . once TRBV7-2 TGTGCCAGCAGCTCCGAGGGAACCCACTCCTACAATGAGCAGTTCTTC CASSSEGTHSYNEQFF
TRBJ1-1 . few TRBV6-1 TGTGCCAGCAGTGACAGGGTAACAATGAACACTGAAGCTTTCTTT CASSDRVTMNTEAFF
TRBJ2-7 . few TRBV2 TGTGCCGAGGGCCAGAGCTACGAGCAGTACTTC CAEGQSYEQYF
TRBJ2-7 TRBD2 . TRBV14 TGTGCCAGCAGCCTCGCGAGCGGGAGCTCCTACGAGCAGTACTTC CASSLASGSSYEQYF
TRBJ2-7 . . TRBV6-1 TGTGCCAGCGTCGTAGGGGCGATTTACGAGCAGTACTTC CASVVGAIYEQYF
TRBJ1-5 . . TRBV30 TGTGCCTGGAGTGAAACAGTGCGGGGGATGCCCCAGCATTTT CAWSETVRGMPQHF
TRBJ2-1 . . TRBV27 TGTGCCAGCAGGCCCGGGGGTAGCGTAGAGCAGTTCTTC CASRPGGSVEQFF
TRBJ2-2 . few TRBV11-3 TGTGCCAGCAGCTTAGGTCAGGGGAACACCGGGGAGCTGTTTTTT CASSLGQGNTGELFF
TRBJ2-7 TRBD2 . TRBV5-6 TGTGCCAGCAGCTTGGCAGCCCTTAGCGGGAGGCCATCCTACGAGCAGTACTTC CASSLAALSGRPSYEQYF
TRBJ2-3 . few TRBV27 TGTGCCAGCGGGTGGGCCCCAGATACGCAGTATTTT CASGWAPDTQYF
TRBJ2-3 TRBD2 . TRBV5-6 TGTGCCAGCAGCTTGGGTGCTAGCGGGGGGGCAGATACGCAGTATTTT CASSLGASGGADTQYF
TRBJ1-1 . . TRBV28 TGTGCCAGCAGCCCCCCGAGGACTGAAGCTTTCTTT CASSPPRTEAFF
TRBJ1-5 . few TRBV27 TGTGCCAGCAGTTTCATATACACTCAGCCCCAGCATTTT CASSFIYTQPQHF
TRBJ2-2 . . TRBV5-6 TGTGCCAGCAGCTTGCGGGTGAACACCGGGGAGCTGTTTTTT CASSLRVNTGELFF
TRBJ1-2 TRBD1 . TRBV11-2 TGTGCCAGCAGCTCGCTGGGACAGGCCAACTATGGCTACACCTTC CASSSLGQANYGYTF
TRBJ2-3 TRBD2 once TRBV7-6 TGTGCCAGCAGCTCGGGACTAGCGGGAGGCACAGATACGCAGTATTTT CASSSGLAGGTDTQYF
TRBJ2-3 TRBD2 . TRBV7-9 TGTGCCAGCAGCCTCATCCTTATGGGAGGGTGGGCCACAGATACGCAGTATTTT CASSLILMGGWATDTQYF
TRBJ1-5 . . TRBV6-1 TGTGCCAGCGGTGAAGAGCGAACAGGGCGATATCAGCCCCAGCATTTT CASGEERTGRYQPQHF
TRBJ1-3 TRBD1 . TRBV11-2 TGTGCCAGCAGCCCACGGACAGGCGGCTCTGGAAACACCATATATTTT CASSPRTGGSGNTIYF
TRBJ1-3 TRBD1 . TRBV27 TGTGCCAGCAGTTTTGAGGGGGACAGCGACCACTCTGGAAACACCATATATTTT CASSFEGDSDHSGNTIYF
TRBJ2-2 TRBD1 . TRBV28 TGTGCCAGCAGTTCAGGGGGCGTCACCGGGGAGCTGTTTTTT CASSSGGVTGELFF
TRBJ1-1 . . TRBV28 TGTGCCAGCAGTCAACTAAGGGGGTCTGGAGCTTTCTTT CASSQLRGSGAFF
TRBJ1-3 . few TRBV13 TGTGCCAGCAGCTTGATCGGGGGGAAGGTCTCTGGAAACACCATATATTTT CASSLIGGKVSGNTIYF
TRBJ2-7 TRBD1 . TRBV19 TGTGCCAGTAGTAGCCGCCTTGGGACAGGGGCTAACTACGAGCAGTACTTC CASSSRLGTGANYEQYF
TRBJ1-1 TRBD1 few TRBV27 TGTGCCAGCAGTCTAAGGACAGGGTGGAGCACTGAAGCTTTCTTT CASSLRTGWSTEAFF
TRBJ1-2 . . TRBV30 TGTGCCTGGATTAGGAGGGGGGGCTATGGCTACACCTTC CAWIRRGGYGYTF